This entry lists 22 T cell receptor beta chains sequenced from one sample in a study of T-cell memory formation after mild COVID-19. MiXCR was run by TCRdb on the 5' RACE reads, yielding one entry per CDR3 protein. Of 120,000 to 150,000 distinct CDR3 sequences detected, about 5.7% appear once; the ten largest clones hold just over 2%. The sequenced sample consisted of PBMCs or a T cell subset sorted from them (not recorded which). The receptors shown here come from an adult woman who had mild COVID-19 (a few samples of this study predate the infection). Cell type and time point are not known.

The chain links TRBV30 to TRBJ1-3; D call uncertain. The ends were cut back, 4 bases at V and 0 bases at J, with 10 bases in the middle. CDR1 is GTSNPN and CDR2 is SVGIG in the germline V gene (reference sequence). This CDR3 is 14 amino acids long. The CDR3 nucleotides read TGTGCCTGGAAGGGCCCAAACTCTGGAAACACCATATATTTT. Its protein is CAWKGPNSGNTIYF.

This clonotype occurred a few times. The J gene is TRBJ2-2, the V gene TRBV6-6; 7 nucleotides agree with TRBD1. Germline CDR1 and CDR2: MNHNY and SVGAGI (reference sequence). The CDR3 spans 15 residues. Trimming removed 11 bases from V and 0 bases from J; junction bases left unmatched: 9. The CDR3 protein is CAAQGPGTNTGELFF. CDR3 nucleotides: TGTGCCGCACAGGGGCCAGGGACGAACACCGGGGAGCTGTTTTTT.

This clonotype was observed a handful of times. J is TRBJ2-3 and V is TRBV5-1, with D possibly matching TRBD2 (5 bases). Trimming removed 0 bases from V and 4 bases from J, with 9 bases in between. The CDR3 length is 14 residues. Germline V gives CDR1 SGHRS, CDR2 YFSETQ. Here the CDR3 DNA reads TGCGCCAGCAGCTTGGTTCCGGGGTCAGATACGCAGTATTTT. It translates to CASSLVPGSDTQYF. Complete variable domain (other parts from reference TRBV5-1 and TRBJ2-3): KAGVTQTPRYLIKTRGQQVTLSCSPISGHRSVSWYQQTPGQGLQFLFEYFSETQRNKGNFPGRFSGRQFSNSRSEMNVSTLELGDSALYLCASSLVPGSDTQYFGPGTRLTVL.

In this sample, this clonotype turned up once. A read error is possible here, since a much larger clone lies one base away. The CDR3 nucleotides read TGTGCCAGCAGCTTACGACAGGGGCCTGGAAACACCGTATATTTT. Translation gives CASSLRQGPGNTVYF. J is TRBJ1-3 and V is TRBV7-8, with TRBD1 matching 8 bases. Germline assignment: CDR1 SGHVS and CDR2 FQNEAQ. The CDR3 contains 15 residues.

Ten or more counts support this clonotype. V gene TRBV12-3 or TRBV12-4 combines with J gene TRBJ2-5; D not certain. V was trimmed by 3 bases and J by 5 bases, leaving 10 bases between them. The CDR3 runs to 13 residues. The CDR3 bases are TGTGCCAGCAGTTTTGGGGTGGGGGAGACCCAGTACTTC. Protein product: CASSFGVGETQYF.

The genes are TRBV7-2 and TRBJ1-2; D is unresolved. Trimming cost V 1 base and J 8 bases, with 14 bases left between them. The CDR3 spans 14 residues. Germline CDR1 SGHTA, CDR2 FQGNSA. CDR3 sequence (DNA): TGTGCCAGCAGCTTAGATTCGAATAGAGCGGGCTACACCTTC. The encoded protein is CASSLDSNRAGYTF.

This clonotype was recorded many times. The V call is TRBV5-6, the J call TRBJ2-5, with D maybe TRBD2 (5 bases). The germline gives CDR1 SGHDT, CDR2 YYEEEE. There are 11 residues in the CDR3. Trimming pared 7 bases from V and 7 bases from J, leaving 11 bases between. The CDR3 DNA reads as TGTGCCAGCGGGAACGGAGGGACCCAGTACTTC. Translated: CASGNGGTQYF.

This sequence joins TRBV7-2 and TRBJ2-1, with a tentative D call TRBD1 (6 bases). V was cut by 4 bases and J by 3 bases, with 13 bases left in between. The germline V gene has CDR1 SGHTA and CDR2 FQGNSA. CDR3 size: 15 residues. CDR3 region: CASSYDKGGYNEQFF. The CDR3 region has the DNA TGTGCCAGCAGCTACGACAAAGGGGGCTACAATGAGCAGTTCTTC.

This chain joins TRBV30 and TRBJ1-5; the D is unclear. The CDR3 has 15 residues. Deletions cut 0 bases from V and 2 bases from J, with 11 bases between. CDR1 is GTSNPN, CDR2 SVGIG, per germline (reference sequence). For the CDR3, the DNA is TGTGCCTGGAGTGTAGAAGGGTCTGGCAATCAGCCCCAGCATTTT. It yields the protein CAWSVEGSGNQPQHF.

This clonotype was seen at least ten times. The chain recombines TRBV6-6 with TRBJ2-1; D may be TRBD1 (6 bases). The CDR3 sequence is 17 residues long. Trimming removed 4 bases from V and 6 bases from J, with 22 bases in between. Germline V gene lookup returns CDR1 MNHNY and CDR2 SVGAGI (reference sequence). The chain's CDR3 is CASSSTSGADARNEQFF. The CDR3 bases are TGTGCCAGCAGTTCTACGTCAGGGGCCGATGCGCGCAATGAGCAGTTCTTC.

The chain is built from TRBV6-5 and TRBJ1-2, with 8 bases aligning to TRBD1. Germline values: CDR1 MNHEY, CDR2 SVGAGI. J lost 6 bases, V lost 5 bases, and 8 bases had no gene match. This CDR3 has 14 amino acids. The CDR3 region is CASSPRGRSHGYTF. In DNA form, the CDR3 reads TGTGCCAGCAGTCCCAGGGGGCGCTCCCATGGCTACACCTTC.

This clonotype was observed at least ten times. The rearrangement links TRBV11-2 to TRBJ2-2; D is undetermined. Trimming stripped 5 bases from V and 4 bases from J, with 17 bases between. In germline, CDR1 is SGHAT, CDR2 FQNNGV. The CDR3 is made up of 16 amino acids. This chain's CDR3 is CASSITTLARTGELFF. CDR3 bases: TGTGCCAGCAGCATAACGACGCTGGCCCGCACCGGGGAGCTGTTTTTT.

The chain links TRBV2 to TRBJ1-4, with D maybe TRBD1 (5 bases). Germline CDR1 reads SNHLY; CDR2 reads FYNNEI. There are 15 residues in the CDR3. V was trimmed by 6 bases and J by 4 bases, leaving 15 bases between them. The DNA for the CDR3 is TGTGCCAGCAGGACAGAGTCGACCATTAATGAAAAACTGTTTTTT. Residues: CASRTESTINEKLFF.

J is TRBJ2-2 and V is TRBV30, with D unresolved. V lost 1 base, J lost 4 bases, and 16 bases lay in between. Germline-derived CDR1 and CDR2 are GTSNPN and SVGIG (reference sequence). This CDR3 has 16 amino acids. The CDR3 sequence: CAWSDPDVKLTGELFF. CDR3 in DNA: TGTGCCTGGAGTGACCCGGATGTTAAACTCACCGGGGAGCTGTTTTTT.

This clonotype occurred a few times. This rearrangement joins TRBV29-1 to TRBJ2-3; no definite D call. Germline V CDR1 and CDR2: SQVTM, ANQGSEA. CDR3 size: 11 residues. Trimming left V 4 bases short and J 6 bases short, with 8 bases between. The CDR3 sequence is CSVVDWDTQYF. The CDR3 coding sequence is TGCAGCGTTGTCGACTGGGATACGCAGTATTTT.

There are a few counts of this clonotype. The CDR3: CATSDGLQPDTQYF. The DNA for the CDR3 is TGTGCCACCTCGGACGGGTTACAGCCAGATACGCAGTATTTT. The chain employs TRBV7-3 and TRBJ2-3; no firm D call. The CDR3 spans 14 residues. Germline V gives CDR1 SGHTA, CDR2 FQGTGA. Trimming took 10 bases from V and 4 from J, leaving 18 bases between them.

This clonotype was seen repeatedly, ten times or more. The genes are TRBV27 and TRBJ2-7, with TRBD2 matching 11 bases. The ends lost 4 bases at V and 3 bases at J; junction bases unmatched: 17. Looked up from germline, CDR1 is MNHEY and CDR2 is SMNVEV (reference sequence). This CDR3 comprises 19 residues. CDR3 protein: CASSSNGLAGKVNVYEQYF. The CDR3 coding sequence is TGTGCCAGCAGTTCGAACGGACTAGCGGGTAAGGTTAACGTCTACGAGCAGTACTTC.

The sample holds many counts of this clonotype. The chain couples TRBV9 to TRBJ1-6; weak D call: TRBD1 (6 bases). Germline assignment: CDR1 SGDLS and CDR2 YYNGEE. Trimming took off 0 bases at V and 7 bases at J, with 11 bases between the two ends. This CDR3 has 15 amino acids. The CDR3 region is CASSVGTVSNSPLHF. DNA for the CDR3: TGTGCCAGCAGCGTAGGGACAGTATCGAATTCACCCCTCCACTTT.

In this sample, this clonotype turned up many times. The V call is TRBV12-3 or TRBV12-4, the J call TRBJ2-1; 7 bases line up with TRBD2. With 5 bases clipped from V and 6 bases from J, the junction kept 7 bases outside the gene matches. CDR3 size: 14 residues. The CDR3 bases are TGTGCCAGCAGTACCGGGACTACCTTCAATGAGCAGTTCTTC. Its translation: CASSTGTTFNEQFF.

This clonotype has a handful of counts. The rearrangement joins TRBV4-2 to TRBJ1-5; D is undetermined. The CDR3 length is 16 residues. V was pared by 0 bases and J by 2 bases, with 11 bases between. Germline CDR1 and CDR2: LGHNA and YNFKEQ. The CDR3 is CASSQDPDAGNQPQHF. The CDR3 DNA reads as TGTGCCAGCAGCCAAGACCCCGACGCGGGCAATCAGCCCCAGCATTTT.

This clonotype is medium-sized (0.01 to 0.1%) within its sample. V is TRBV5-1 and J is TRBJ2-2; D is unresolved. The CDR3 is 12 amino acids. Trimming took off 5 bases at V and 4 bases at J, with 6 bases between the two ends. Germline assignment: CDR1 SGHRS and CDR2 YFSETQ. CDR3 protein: CASSWVTGELFF. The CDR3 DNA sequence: TGCGCCAGCAGTTGGGTCACCGGGGAGCTGTTTTTT.

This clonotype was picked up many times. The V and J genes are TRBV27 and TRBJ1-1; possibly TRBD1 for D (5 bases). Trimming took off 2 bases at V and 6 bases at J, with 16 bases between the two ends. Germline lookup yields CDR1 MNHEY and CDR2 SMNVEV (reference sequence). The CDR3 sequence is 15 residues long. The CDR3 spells CASSLNIIRAPEAFF. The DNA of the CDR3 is TGTGCCAGCAGTTTAAATATAATCAGGGCCCCTGAAGCTTTCTTT.